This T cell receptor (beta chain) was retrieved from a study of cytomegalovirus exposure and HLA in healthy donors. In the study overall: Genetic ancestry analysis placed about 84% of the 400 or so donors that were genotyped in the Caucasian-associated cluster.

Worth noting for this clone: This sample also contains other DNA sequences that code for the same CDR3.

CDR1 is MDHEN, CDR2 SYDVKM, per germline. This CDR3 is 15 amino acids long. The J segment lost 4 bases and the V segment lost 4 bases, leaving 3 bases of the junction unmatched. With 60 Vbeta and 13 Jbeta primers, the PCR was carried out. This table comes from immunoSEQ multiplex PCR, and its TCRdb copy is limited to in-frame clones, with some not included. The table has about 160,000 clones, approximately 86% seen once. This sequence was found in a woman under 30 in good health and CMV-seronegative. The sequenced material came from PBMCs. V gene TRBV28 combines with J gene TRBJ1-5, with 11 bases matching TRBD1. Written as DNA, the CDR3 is TGTGCCAGCAGTTCCGGGACAGGGGGTAATCAGCCCCAGCATTTT. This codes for CASSSGTGGNQPQHF.